This TCR beta chain was captured in a study of beta chain features in type 1 diabetes. Germline V gives CDR1 MNHEY, CDR2 SVGAGI. The CDR3 length is 15 residues. V was clipped by 0 bases and J by 9 bases; unmatched bases: 3. This clone has more than one count but fewer than ten. Its antigen is unidentified. Expressed TCRB transcripts were sequenced after all isolated RNA was converted to cDNA. Some clones are missing from TCRdb's copy, which holds only in-frame ones; the method was immunoSEQ multiplex PCR. The profile shows a few hundred thousand clones, around 21% of them singletons. Study-wide findings and caveats: TCRB CDR3 length was moderately but significantly reduced in all four CD4+ subsets of Type 1 diabetes patients.

There was one heparinised blood draw per donor, averaging around 100 mL. The rearrangement uses TRBV6-5 and TRBJ2-1; 12 nucleotides align to TRBD2. The sample consisted of naive CD4+ T cells from blood. This TCR derives from a woman aged 35 to 49 with type 1 diabetes. Here the CDR3 reads CASSYSTSGRGEQFF. For the CDR3, the DNA is TGTGCCAGCAGTTACTCGACTAGCGGGAGAGGTGAGCAGTTCTTC.